This T cell receptor beta chain was sequenced during a study of identical twins (dated by TCRdb to the mid-2010s). Study-level background: The study deep-sequenced TCR alpha and beta repertoires from monozygotic twins, unrelated adults of various ages and cord blood to test whether fetal clonotypes persist. Replicate twin experiments were performed at different times using different library preparation protocols to rule out contamination. Results the study describes overall, beyond this receptor: Because the same donors could not be followed over many years, the conclusions depended on cross-sectional statistical analysis. In monozygotic twins, recombination models systematically underestimated out-of-frame TCR alpha sharing, but the models matched the sharing seen between unrelated individuals. Out-of-frame TCR alpha sequences shared between twins showed an excess of low generation-probability sequences compared with coincidental sharing between unrelated individuals. Zero-insertion analyses could be partly confounded by invariant T cells such as MAIT and iNKT, although diverse VJ usage argued against such confounding for most clonotypes. Excess twin sharing in beta out-of-frame sequences was weaker because fewer shared sequences lowered the signal-to-noise ratio. Fewer insertions were carried by abundant cord blood beta clonotypes; a weaker similar trend was observed in young adult naive repertoires, while no such trend was observed in memory repertoires.

Every donor in the study was a healthy Caucasian. The twin cohort consisted of three pairs of female monozygotic twins, all aged about 18 to 30 years. RNA for TCR libraries was isolated from peripheral blood mononuclear cells. Details on this clonotype: Which antigen it targets is not known. Base quality data are lacking; no much larger clone is found one base away.

Compared with germline, V lacks 5 bases and J lacks 10 bases; bases without a gene match: 13. There are 17 amino acids in the CDR3, from cysteine to phenylalanine inclusive. Just the 51-base CDR3 DNA is kept, in frame starting at base 1. Taken from the germline V gene, the CDR1 and CDR2 loops are SGHTA and FQGNSA. Libraries were constructed by 5' RACE. Sequencing took place on an Illumina HiSeq 2000. A universal primer binding site was introduced by template switching, and a unique molecular identifier was present in the final cDNA, enabling accurate counting of TCR cDNA molecules. First-strand cDNA for TCR alpha and beta chains was synthesized from specific primers in the conserved constant-segment region. To control for contamination, each cDNA library was double barcoded with a SMART-Mk sample barcode plus Illumina barcodes. TruSeq adapter sequences and Illumina sample barcodes were added in two successive PCR steps. The Illumina HiSeq platform was used with custom primers to sequence TCR alpha and beta cDNA libraries. The published analysis was carried out like this. MiGEC was used to process raw reads and extract unique molecular identifiers, and MiXCR was used to find CDR3 positions. Recombination models were inferred per individual with the repgenHMM and IGoR tools using an EM algorithm. Shared clonotypes were analyzed with the tcR package in R, and sharing was normalized by the product of cloneset sizes. Out-of-frame nonproductive sequences were analyzed to study raw recombination free of thymic and clonal selection effects. TCRdb reran the public reads through fastp at Q25 and MiXCR, keeping productive beta chains. Duplicate CDR3 protein sequences are folded into a single record with the most common DNA and genes. TCRdb, not the authors, supplied the V and J calls. The table for this sample lists about 660,000 distinct CDR3 sequences; approximately 9% of them were counted only once. The top ten constitute around 0.95% of the sample.

This sample was also put to use in a study of yellow fever vaccine responses in identical twins. Reported in the second study: According to the authors, in identical twins the way T cells responded to vaccination appeared partly convergent and partly personalized. In identical twins, the study followed T cell clones that responded to the vaccine with precision.

Rearrangement joined TRBV7-2 to TRBJ2-1, with 14 junctional bases fitting TRBD2. The source is a woman aged 18-29 years in good health. Source material: PBMCs. Here the CDR3 is given as CASSINRGLAGAGEQFF. The DNA sequence is TGTGCCAGCAGCATAAACAGGGGACTAGCGGGGGCCGGGGAGCAGTTCTTC.